This T cell receptor beta chain was obtained from a study of T cells in Graves' hyperthyroidism and ophthalmopathy. There were TCR beta CDR3 regions amplified from RNA transcripts. The study used the HTBI primer set for a first-round RT-PCR of the TCR CDR3. One entry per CDR3 protein, called by TCRdb with MiXCR from the multiplex PCR reads. The data show 250,000 to 300,000 distinct CDR3 sequences, roughly 13% seen once. This CDR3 is 16 amino acids long. Germline V lookup: CDR1 MNHEY, CDR2 SVGEGT. This clonotype was counted many times. At one end, the junction sequence differs from germline, possibly due to a read error. Patients counted as stable if ophthalmopathy did not develop within 18 months. It was uncontrolled infection, other autoimmune disease, pregnancy or lactation that excluded patients.

The chain combines TRBV6-2 or TRBV6-3 with TRBJ2-7; 11 nucleotides agree with TRBD2. This clonotype was sampled from a woman in her thirties or forties with Graves' hyperthyroidism. The sequenced sample consisted of blood. This CDR3 is CASSEMTSGDSHEQYF. CDR3 DNA: TGTGCCAGCAGTGAGATGACTAGCGGGGACTCCCACGAGCAGTACTTC.